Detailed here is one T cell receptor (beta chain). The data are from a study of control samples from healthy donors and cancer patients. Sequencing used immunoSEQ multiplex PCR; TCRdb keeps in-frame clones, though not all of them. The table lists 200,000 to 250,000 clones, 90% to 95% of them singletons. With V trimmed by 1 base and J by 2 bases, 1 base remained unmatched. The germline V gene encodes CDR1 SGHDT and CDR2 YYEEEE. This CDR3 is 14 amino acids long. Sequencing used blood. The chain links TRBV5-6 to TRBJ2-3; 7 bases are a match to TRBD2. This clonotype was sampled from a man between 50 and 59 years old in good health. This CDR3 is CASSLSGVTDTQYF. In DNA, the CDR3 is TGTGCCAGCAGCTTGAGCGGGGTCACAGATACGCAGTATTTT.